One sample yielded the 16 T cell receptor beta chains listed below, sequenced in a study of CD8+ T cells in alopecia areata. Extracted from the samples, RNA was reverse transcribed into cDNA to serve as the sequencing template. The assay was immunoSEQ multiplex PCR, and TCRdb's table has in-frame clones only and misses some. Of some 190,000 clones detected, about 60% appear once; the ten largest clones hold around 0.7%. The treatment: oral pan-JAK inhibitor, 5-10 mg twice daily. This specimen consisted of CD4+ T cells sorted from blood, obtained at week 4, from a patient treated with tofacitinib. These receptor sequences come from a human donor with alopecia areata.

This clone was picked up a small number of times. V gene TRBV30 combines with J gene TRBJ2-2, with D possibly matching TRBD1 (5 bases). The CDR3 runs to 15 residues. V lost 3 bases and J 7 bases, leaving 18 bases between the germline ends. The germline gives CDR1 GTSNPN, CDR2 SVGIG (reference sequence). CDR3 sequence: CAWRNQGRGGGELFF. CDR3 coding DNA: TGTGCCTGGAGGAACCAGGGAAGGGGTGGCGGGGAGCTGTTTTTT.

The J gene is TRBJ1-4, the V gene TRBV5-1, with 7 bases lining up with TRBD1. This CDR3 spans 15 amino acids. With 5 bases clipped from V and 4 bases from J, the junction kept 8 bases outside the gene matches. The germline CDR1 and CDR2 sequences are SGHRS and YFSETQ. The CDR3 nucleotides are TGCGCCAGCAGGGCAGGTGGGGACAGTAATGAAAAACTGTTTTTT. Protein sequence: CASRAGGDSNEKLFF.

The V and J genes are TRBV30 and TRBJ2-7; 9 nucleotides align to TRBD1. CDR3 size: 11 residues. Germline V lookup: CDR1 GTSNPN, CDR2 SVGIG (reference sequence). V shed 5 bases and J 6 bases; nucleotides not matched to a gene: 2. The CDR3 DNA reads TGTGCCTGGGGGGGACAGGGCGAGCAGTACTTC. Residues: CAWGGQGEQYF.

Note on this clone: The sample holds other DNA sequences that translate to the same CDR3. The rearrangement links TRBV30 to TRBJ1-2; no reliable D call. CDR1 and CDR2 (germline): GTSNPN, SVGIG (reference sequence). V was cut by 2 bases and J by 4 bases, with 8 bases left in between. The CDR3 runs to 12 residues. This CDR3 reads CAWSSGSYGYTF. CDR3 DNA: TGTGCCTGGAGTTCTGGGTCCTATGGCTACACCTTC.

This clone has only one observation. The chain has TRBV30 and TRBJ1-4; a possible D gene is TRBD1 (6 bases). V was shortened by 2 bases and J by 1 base, with 14 bases between the two germline ends. Germline-derived CDR1 and CDR2 are GTSNPN and SVGIG (reference sequence). The CDR3 covers 16 residues. In DNA form, the CDR3 reads TGTGCCTGGAGTATCGGCTGGGGGCAAACTAATGAAAAACTGTTTTTT. This encodes CAWSIGWGQTNEKLFF.

The rearrangement links TRBV10-3 to TRBJ2-1, with 9 bases fitting TRBD1. The germline gives CDR1 ENHRY, CDR2 SYGVKD. With V trimmed by 7 bases and J by 5 bases, 3 bases remained unmatched. There are 13 residues in the CDR3. CDR3 sequence reads: CAIKRDRDNEQFF. CDR3 nucleotides: TGTGCCATCAAAAGGGACAGGGACAATGAGCAGTTCTTC.

Written as DNA, the CDR3 is TGCAGCGTCCAGGGGGGGTATGAGCAGTTCTTC. It yields the protein CSVQGGYEQFF. The chain joins TRBV29-1 to TRBJ2-1; D may match TRBD1 or TRBD2 (7 bases each). Trimming removed 6 bases at V and 8 bases at J, with 11 bases between. Germline V gene data show CDR1 as SQVTM and CDR2 as ANQGSEA. This CDR3 is built from 11 residues.

This chain connects TRBV6-5 to TRBJ2-7; maybe TRBD1 (6 bases). V was trimmed by 6 bases and J by 5 bases, leaving 8 bases between them. The CDR3 loop spans 11 amino acids. Germline V gene sequence: CDR1 MNHEY, CDR2 SVGAGI. DNA of the CDR3: TGTGCCAGCAGACAGGGACACGAGCAGTACTTC. It translates to CASRQGHEQYF.

There are a few counts of this clone. Other DNA sequences of this sample code for an identical CDR3. The rearrangement joins TRBV5-1 to TRBJ2-5; TRBD2 matches at 9 bases. Germline CDR1 reads SGHRS; CDR2 reads YFSETQ. With 4 bases clipped from V and 5 bases from J, the junction kept 6 bases outside the gene matches. This CDR3 spans 14 amino acids. The CDR3 reads CASSPSGTRETQYF. In nucleotides, the CDR3 is TGCGCCAGCAGCCCTAGCGGGACCCGCGAGACCCAGTACTTC.

This clone occurred a few times. The genes are TRBV27 and TRBJ2-3; D remains unclear. Trimming removed 10 bases from V and 0 bases from J, with 17 bases in between. Germline V lookup: CDR1 MNHEY, CDR2 SMNVEV (reference sequence). This CDR3 has 15 residues. The CDR3 spells CATQDSFLSTDTQYF. The CDR3 coding sequence is TGTGCCACACAAGACTCATTCCTCAGCACAGATACGCAGTATTTT.

The rearrangement links TRBV9 to TRBJ2-3; D could derive from TRBD1 or TRBD2 (6 bases each). The CDR3 loop spans 15 amino acids. The germline gives CDR1 SGDLS, CDR2 YYNGEE. V lost 2 bases to trimming and J lost 4 bases, with 14 bases between them. The CDR3 nucleotides are TGTGCCAGCAGCGTGGTCAAGGGGGGCGCAGATACGCAGTATTTT. It yields the protein CASSVVKGGADTQYF. Full variable domain (remainder filled in from reference TRBV9 and TRBJ2-3): DSGVTQTPKHLITATGQRVTLRCSPRSGDLSVYWYQQSLDQGLQFLIQYYNGEERAKGNILERFSAQQFPDLHSELNLSSLELGDSALYFCASSVVKGGADTQYFGPGTRLTVL.

J is TRBJ2-7 and V is TRBV2; 9 nucleotides line up with TRBD2. V was pared by 1 base and J by 7 bases, with 8 bases of the junction left unmatched. Germline V lookup: CDR1 SNHLY, CDR2 FYNNEI. The CDR3 loop spans 15 amino acids. As DNA, the CDR3 is TGTGCCAGCAGTGAAGACGGCGGGAGGGCCCGGGAGCAGTACTTC. Its protein product is CASSEDGGRAREQYF.

The chain combines TRBV30 with TRBJ2-5; D unclear. CDR1 GTSNPN and CDR2 SVGIG come from the germline V gene (reference sequence). The CDR3 is made up of 12 amino acids. V lost 7 bases to trimming and J lost 0 bases, with 9 bases between them. The CDR3 bases are TGTGCCTTAAATTTATACCAAGAGACCCAGTACTTC. It is translated as CALNLYQETQYF. The whole variable domain, remainder taken from reference TRBV30 and TRBJ2-5, is SQTIHQWPATLVQPVGSPLSLECTVEGTSNPNLYWYRQAAGRGLQLLFYSVGIGQISSEVPQNLSASRPQDRQFILSSKKLLLSDSGFYLCALNLYQETQYFGPGTRLLVL.

This clone was recorded many times. This chain joins TRBV11-2 and TRBJ2-1, with a weak D call TRBD2 (6 bases). Germline V gene data show CDR1 as SGHAT and CDR2 as FQNNGV. V was shortened by 1 base and J by 7 bases, with 14 bases between the two germline ends. The CDR3 is 15 residues long. The CDR3 nucleotides are TGTGCCAGCAGCTTAGGCGGGGTAGCTTCTAATGAGCAGTTCTTC. Translated, it gives CASSLGGVASNEQFF.

The chain employs TRBV30 and TRBJ2-5, with D perhaps matching TRBD2 (5 bases). Between the trimmed V and J ends, which lost 4 bases and 1 base, there was a span of 10 bases. The CDR3 extends over 13 amino acids. Germline values: CDR1 GTSNPN, CDR2 SVGIG (reference sequence). The CDR3 DNA is TGTGCCTGGAACCCCGGGATCCAAGAGACCCAGTACTTC. This codes for CAWNPGIQETQYF.

The chain carries TRBV30 and TRBJ1-2, with 8 bases lining up with TRBD1. Germline assignment: CDR1 GTSNPN and CDR2 SVGIG (reference sequence). The ends lost 2 bases at V and 7 bases at J; junction bases unmatched: 6. The CDR3 has 13 residues. Here the CDR3 DNA reads TGTGCCTGGAGTACGGACAGGGCTTTTGGCTACACCTTC. Its translation is CAWSTDRAFGYTF.